This TCR beta chain was recorded in a study of patients and donors after allogeneic stem cell transplantation. There are 14 residues in the CDR3. The junction had 4 bases not matched to a gene; V was cut back by 3 bases and J by 5 bases. Germline loops: CDR1 MDHEN, CDR2 SYDVKM. TCRdb ran MiXCR on the RT-PCR reads and lists one entry per CDR3 protein. The sample lists some 150,000 distinct CDR3 sequences; 30% to 45% were seen once. The specimen sequenced was blood, either unsorted or a sorted T cell fraction (not recorded which). The chain has TRBV28 and TRBJ2-1; 7 bases match TRBD2. The TCR sequence derives from a human donor who was either an allogeneic HSCT recipient or a stem cell or donor lymphocyte infusion donor (not recorded which). It is not recorded whose cells these are; they may come from a transplant donor. For the CDR3, the DNA is TGTGCCAGCAGTTTGATAGGGACTAACAATGAGCAGTTCTTC. Amino acids: CASSLIGTNNEQFF.